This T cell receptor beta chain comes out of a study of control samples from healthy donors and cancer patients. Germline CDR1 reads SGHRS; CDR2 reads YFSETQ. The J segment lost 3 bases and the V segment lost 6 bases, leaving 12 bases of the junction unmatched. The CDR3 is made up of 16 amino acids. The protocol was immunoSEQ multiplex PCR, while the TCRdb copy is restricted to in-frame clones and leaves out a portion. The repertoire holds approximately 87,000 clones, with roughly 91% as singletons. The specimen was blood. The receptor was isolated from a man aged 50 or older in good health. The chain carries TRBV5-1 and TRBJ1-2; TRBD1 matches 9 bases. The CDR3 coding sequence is TGCGCCAGCAAAATCTTACCTACAGGGGGCGACTATGGCTACACCTTC. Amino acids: CASKILPTGGDYGYTF.